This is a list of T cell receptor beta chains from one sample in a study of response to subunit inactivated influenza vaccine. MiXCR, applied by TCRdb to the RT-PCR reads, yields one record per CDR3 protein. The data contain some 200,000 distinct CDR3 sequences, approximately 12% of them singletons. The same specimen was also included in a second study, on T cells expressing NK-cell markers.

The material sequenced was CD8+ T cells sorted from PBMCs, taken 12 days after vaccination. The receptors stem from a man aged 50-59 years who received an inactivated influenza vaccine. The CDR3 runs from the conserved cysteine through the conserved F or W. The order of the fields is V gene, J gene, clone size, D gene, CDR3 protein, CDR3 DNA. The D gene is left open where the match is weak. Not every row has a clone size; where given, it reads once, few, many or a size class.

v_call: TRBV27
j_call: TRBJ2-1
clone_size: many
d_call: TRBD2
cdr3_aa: CASSLTSGGYSYNEQFF
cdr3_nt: TGTGCCAGCAGTTTAACTAGCGGGGGCTACTCCTACAATGAGCAGTTCTTC

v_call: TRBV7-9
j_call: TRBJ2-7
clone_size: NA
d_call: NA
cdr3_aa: CASSPKGVSSSEQYF
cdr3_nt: TGTGCCAGCAGCCCAAAGGGGGTCAGTTCTAGCGAGCAGTACTTC

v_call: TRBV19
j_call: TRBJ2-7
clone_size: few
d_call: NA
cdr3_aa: CASSIDQGSSYEQYF
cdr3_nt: TGTGCCAGTAGTATAGATCAGGGTAGCTCCTACGAGCAGTACTTC

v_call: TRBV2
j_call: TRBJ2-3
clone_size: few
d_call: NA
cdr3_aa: CASNIERDTQYF
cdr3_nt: TGTGCCAGCAATATCGAGAGAGATACGCAGTATTTT

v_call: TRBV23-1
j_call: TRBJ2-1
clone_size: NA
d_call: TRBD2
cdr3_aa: CASTRGRVAGQVEQFF
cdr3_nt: TGCGCCAGCACCCGAGGCCGGGTAGCGGGGCAGGTTGAGCAGTTCTTC

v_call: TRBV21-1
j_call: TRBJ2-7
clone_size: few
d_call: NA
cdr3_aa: CAKPPGQGYEQYF
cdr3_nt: TGTGCCAAACCTCCGGGACAGGGCTACGAGCAGTACTTC

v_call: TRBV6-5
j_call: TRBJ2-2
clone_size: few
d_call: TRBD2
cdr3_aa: CASSYSHRGGPGELFF
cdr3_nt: TGTGCCAGCAGTTACTCCCACCGGGGGGGCCCCGGGGAGCTGTTTTTT

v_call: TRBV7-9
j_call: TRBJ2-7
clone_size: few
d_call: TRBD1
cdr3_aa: CASSRGTGNGYEQYF
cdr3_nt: TGTGCCAGCAGCCGCGGGACAGGGAATGGGTACGAGCAGTACTTC

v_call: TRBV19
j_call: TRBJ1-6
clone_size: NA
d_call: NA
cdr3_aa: CASSITRGDSPLHF
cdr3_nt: TGTGCCAGTAGTATCACGAGGGGAGATTCACCCCTCCACTTT

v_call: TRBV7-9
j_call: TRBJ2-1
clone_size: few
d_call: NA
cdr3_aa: CASPSGEELGEQFF
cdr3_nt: TGTGCCAGCCCCTCCGGGGAAGAGTTGGGTGAGCAGTTCTTC

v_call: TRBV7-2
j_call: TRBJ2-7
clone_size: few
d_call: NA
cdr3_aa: CASSWGGHPSSYEQYF
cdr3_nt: TGTGCCAGCAGCTGGGGGGGACATCCCAGCTCCTACGAGCAGTACTTC

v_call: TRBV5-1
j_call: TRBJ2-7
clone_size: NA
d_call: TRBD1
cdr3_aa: CASSPYRDRGDEQYF
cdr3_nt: TGCGCCAGCAGCCCGTACCGGGACAGGGGCGACGAGCAGTACTTC

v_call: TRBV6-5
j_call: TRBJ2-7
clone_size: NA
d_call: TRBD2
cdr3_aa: CASSYQPGLAGVEQYF
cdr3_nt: TGTGCCAGCAGTTATCAGCCGGGACTAGCGGGAGTCGAGCAGTACTTC

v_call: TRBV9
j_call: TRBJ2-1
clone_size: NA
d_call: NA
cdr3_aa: CASSNLAEQFF
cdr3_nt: TGTGCCAGCAGTAATCTAGCAGAACAGTTCTTC

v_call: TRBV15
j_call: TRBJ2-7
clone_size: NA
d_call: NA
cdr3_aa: CATSPGGRTYEQYF
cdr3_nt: TGTGCCACCAGCCCAGGGGGGAGAACCTACGAGCAGTACTTC

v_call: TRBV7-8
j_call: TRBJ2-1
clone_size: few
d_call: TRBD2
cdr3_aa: CASSYPSSGSSHEQFF
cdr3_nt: TGTGCCAGCAGCTACCCCTCTAGCGGGAGCAGTCATGAGCAGTTCTTC

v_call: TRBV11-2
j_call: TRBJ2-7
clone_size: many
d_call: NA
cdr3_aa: CASSLGREQYF
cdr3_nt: TGCGCCAGCAGCTTGGGCAGAGAGCAGTACTTC

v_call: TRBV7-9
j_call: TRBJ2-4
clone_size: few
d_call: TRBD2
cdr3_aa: CASSLPGEGIQYF
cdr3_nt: TGTGCCAGCAGCTTACCCGGGGAGGGCATTCAGTACTTC

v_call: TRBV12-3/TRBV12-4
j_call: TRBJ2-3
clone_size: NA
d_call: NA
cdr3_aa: CASSALVGQTDTQYF
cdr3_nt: TGTGCCAGCAGCGCCCTGGTAGGACAAACAGATACGCAGTATTTT

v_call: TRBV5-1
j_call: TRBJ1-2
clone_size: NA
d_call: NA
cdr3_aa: CASSLAGAVSGYTF
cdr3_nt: TGCGCCAGCAGCTTGGCCGGGGCCGTTAGTGGCTACACCTTC

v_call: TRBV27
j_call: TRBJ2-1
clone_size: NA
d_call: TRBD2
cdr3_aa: CASSLAGGTFTEQFF
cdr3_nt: TGTGCCAGCAGTTTAGCGGGAGGTACCTTTACTGAGCAGTTCTTC

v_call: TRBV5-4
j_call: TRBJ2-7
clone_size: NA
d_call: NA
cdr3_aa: CASSLIPTRDLNEQYF
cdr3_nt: TGTGCCAGCAGCTTGATCCCCACCCGGGACCTCAACGAGCAGTACTTC

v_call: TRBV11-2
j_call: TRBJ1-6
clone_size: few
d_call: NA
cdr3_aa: CASSLGPTGSSYNSPLHF
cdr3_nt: TGTGCCAGCAGCTTAGGCCCAACAGGGAGCTCCTATAATTCACCCCTCCACTTT

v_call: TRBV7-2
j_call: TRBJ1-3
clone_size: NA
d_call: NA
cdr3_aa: CASSLSRVSGNTIYF
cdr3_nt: TGTGCCAGCAGCTTATCGAGGGTCTCTGGAAACACCATATATTTT

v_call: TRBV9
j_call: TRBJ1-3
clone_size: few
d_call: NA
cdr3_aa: CASSVARQGSSGNTIYF
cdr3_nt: TGTGCCAGCAGCGTAGCGCGGCAGGGTAGCTCTGGAAACACCATATATTTT

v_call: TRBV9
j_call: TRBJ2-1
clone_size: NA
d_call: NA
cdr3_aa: CASSVSSEGGNEQFF
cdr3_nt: TGTGCCAGCAGCGTAAGTTCAGAGGGGGGGAATGAGCAGTTCTTC

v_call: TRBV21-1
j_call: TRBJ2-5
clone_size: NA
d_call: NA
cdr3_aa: CASSSDLSAQETQYF
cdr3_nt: TGTGCCAGCAGCAGCGATCTGAGCGCCCAAGAGACCCAGTACTTC

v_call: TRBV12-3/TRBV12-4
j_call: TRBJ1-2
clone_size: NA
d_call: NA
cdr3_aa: CASSLGGADGYTF
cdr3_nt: TGTGCCAGCAGTTTGGGGGGAGCAGATGGCTACACCTTC

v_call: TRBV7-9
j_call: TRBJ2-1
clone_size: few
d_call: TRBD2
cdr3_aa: CASNPSSGSSYNEQFF
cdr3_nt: TGTGCCAGCAACCCATCTAGCGGGAGCTCCTACAATGAGCAGTTCTTC

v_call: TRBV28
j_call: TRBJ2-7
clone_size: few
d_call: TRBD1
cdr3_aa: CASSFGQGEYEQYF
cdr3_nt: TGTGCCAGCAGTTTCGGACAGGGAGAGTACGAGCAGTACTTC

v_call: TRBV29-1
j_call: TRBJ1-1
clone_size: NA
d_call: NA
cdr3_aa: CSVGPGQMNTEAFF
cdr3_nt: TGCAGCGTTGGTCCAGGACAGATGAACACTGAAGCTTTCTTT

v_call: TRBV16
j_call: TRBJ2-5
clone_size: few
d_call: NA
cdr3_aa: CASSQSEVKETQYF
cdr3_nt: TGTGCCAGCAGCCAATCAGAGGTTAAAGAGACCCAGTACTTC

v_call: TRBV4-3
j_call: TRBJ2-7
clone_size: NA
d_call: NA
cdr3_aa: CASSQERDGADEQYF
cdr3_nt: TGCGCCAGCAGCCAAGAACGGGACGGAGCCGACGAGCAGTACTTC

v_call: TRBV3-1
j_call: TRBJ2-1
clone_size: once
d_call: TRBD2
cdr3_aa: CASSRGTSGDWEQFF
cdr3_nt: TGTGCCAGCAGCCGCGGGACTAGCGGGGACTGGGAGCAGTTCTTC

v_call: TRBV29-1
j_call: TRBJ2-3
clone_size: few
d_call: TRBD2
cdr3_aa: CSVNGLAGVRGSTDTQYF
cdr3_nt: TGCAGCGTTAACGGACTAGCGGGAGTTCGAGGATCCACAGATACGCAGTATTTT

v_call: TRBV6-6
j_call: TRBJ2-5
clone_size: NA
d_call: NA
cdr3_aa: CASSGSGGDQYF
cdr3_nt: TGTGCCAGCAGCGGATCGGGTGGTGACCAGTACTTC

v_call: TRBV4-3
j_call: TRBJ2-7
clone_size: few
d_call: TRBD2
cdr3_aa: CASSQEPFLSGGVYEQYF
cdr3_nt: TGCGCCAGCAGCCAAGAACCCTTCCTTAGCGGGGGCGTTTACGAGCAGTACTTC

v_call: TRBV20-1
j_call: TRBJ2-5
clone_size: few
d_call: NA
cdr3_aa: CSHGTVRDKETQYF
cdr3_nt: TGCAGTCATGGGACGGTGCGGGATAAAGAGACCCAGTACTTC

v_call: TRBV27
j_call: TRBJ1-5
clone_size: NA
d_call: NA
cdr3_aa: CASSFDGYQPQHF
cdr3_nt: TGTGCCAGCAGTTTCGATGGTTATCAGCCCCAGCATTTT

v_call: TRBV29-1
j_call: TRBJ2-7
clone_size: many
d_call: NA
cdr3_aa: CSVADSYEQYF
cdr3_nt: TGCAGCGTCGCGGACAGCTACGAGCAGTACTTC